This T cell receptor (beta chain) emerged from a study of naive and memory T cell subsets. An equimolar mix of two oligonucleotides served as the beta constant-region primer for TRBC1 and TRBC2. Each CDR3 protein gets one entry after TCRdb re-called the UMI-ligation and nested PCR reads with MiXCR. The top ten hold approximately 0.13% of the sample, which has around 160,000 distinct CDR3 sequences, about 17% seen once. V trimming: 10 bases; J trimming: 9 bases; junction bases outside the gene matches: 19. The CDR3 totals 16 residues. Germline values: CDR1 LNHDA, CDR2 SQIVND (reference sequence). This clonotype has a handful of counts.

The sample comprised naive CD4+ T cells from blood. V usage is TRBV19 and J usage is TRBJ2-1; 9 bases map to TRBD2. The TCR comes from a human donor in good health. CDR3 loop: CATEWASGVGGSEQFF. CDR3 in DNA: TGTGCCACAGAGTGGGCTAGCGGGGTCGGGGGTAGTGAGCAGTTCTTC. Full variable domain (rest looked up from reference TRBV19 and TRBJ2-1): DGGITQSPKYLFRKEGQNVTLSCEQNLNHDAMYWYRQDPGQGLRLIYYSQIVNDFQKGDIAEGYSVSREKKESFPLTVTSAQKNPTAFYLCATEWASGVGGSEQFFGPGTRLTVL.